These 29 T cell receptor beta chains share one sample of origin, sequenced in a study of shared clonotypes between healthy human individuals. Generated by immunoSEQ multiplex PCR, the TCRdb table keeps only in-frame clones and is missing some. The profile shows some 2,500,000 clones, 93% of them singletons. Sequencing input: naive CD4+ T cells from PBMCs. As to subset: CD45RA+ positively selected. The receptor source for this set is a man aged 18 to 29 in good health. Some clones in this sample may be carry-over from other donors' samples.

Only one count was recorded for this clone. The V gene is TRBV18, the J gene TRBJ1-5; 8 bases agree with TRBD1. The junction had 5 bases not matched to a gene; V was cut back by 3 bases and J by 4 bases. Germline CDR1 is KGHSH and CDR2 is LQKENI. This CDR3 has 15 residues. The CDR3 loop reads CASSPDRVANQPQHF. The CDR3 nucleotides read TGTGCCAGCTCACCGGACAGGGTAGCTAATCAGCCCCAGCATTTT.

Only one count was recorded for this clone. J is TRBJ2-1 and V is TRBV28, with 9 positions matching TRBD2. This CDR3 region has 13 residues. The ends lost 7 bases at V and 4 bases at J; junction bases unmatched: 2. Germline V gives CDR1 MDHEN, CDR2 SYDVKM. DNA for the CDR3: TGTGCCAGCACTCTAGCGGGATACAATGAGCAGTTCTTC. Its translation: CASTLAGYNEQFF.

V usage is TRBV29-1 and J usage is TRBJ2-3, with a tentative D call TRBD2 (5 bases). Looked up from germline, CDR1 is SQVTM and CDR2 is ANQGSEA. There are 19 residues in the CDR3. Trimming left V 4 bases short and J 1 base short, with 27 bases between. The CDR3 DNA reads as TGCAGCGTTGGAGGGCCAGGTATTTCGGCGGCCTTTGGCACAGATACGCAGTATTTT. Amino acid sequence: CSVGGPGISAAFGTDTQYF.

In DNA form, the CDR3 reads TGTGCCAGCAGTTTCCGCCGAGAGTTGGGGGAGACCCAGTACTTC. This codes for CASSFRRELGETQYF. V and J are TRBV28 and TRBJ2-5; no firm D call. Trimming stripped 3 bases from V and 5 bases from J, with 16 bases between. This CDR3 contains 15 residues. Germline V gene data show CDR1 as MDHEN and CDR2 as SYDVKM.

The chain uses TRBV12-2 and TRBJ2-1; the table gives TRBD2 as D, unverified against the DNA. TRBV12-2 is deemed a pseudogene. The CDR3 spans 17 residues. The CDR3 protein is CASRPRLLAGEKSEQFF. CDR3 sequence (DNA): TGTGCAAGTCGCCCCCGTTTACTAGCGGGAGAGAAATCTGAGCAGTTCTTC.

V usage is TRBV27 and J usage is TRBJ2-1, with 9 nucleotides matching TRBD1. J gave up 8 bases and V 6 bases, and 11 bases lay outside the gene matches. Germline V gene sequence: CDR1 MNHEY, CDR2 SMNVEV (reference sequence). The CDR3 totals 15 residues. CDR3 coding DNA: TGTGCCAGCAGCAAAGCCGGGACAGGGTACGATGAGCAGTTCTTC. It yields the protein CASSKAGTGYDEQFF.

The chain couples TRBV7-7 to TRBJ2-2; no clear D. V was trimmed by 7 bases and J by 2 bases, leaving 11 bases between them. CDR1 is SSHAT, CDR2 FNYEAQ, per germline (reference sequence). The CDR3 is 14 amino acids. This CDR3 is CASTRRVNTGELFF. The CDR3 nucleotides read TGTGCCAGCACACGACGGGTTAACACCGGGGAGCTGTTTTTT.

V is TRBV5-1 and J is TRBJ2-7; 10 bases are shared with TRBD2. Germline CDR1 reads SGHRS; CDR2 reads YFSETQ. The V gene end was trimmed by 0 bases and the J gene end by 6 bases; junction bases not matched to a gene: 9. This CDR3 region has 16 residues. The CDR3 coding sequence is TGCGCCAGCAGCTTGGAGCCAAGCGGGAGGGCCTTCGAGCAGTACTTC. This sequence encodes CASSLEPSGRAFEQYF. The whole variable domain, filled in from reference TRBV5-1 and TRBJ2-7, reads KAGVTQTPRYLIKTRGQQVTLSCSPISGHRSVSWYQQTPGQGLQFLFEYFSETQRNKGNFPGRFSGRQFSNSRSEMNVSTLELGDSALYLCASSLEPSGRAFEQYFGPGTRLTVT.

Notes on this clone: One junction end does not reproduce the germline sequence, and a read error may be involved. The V and J genes are TRBV28 and TRBJ2-5, with TRBD2 identical over 9 bases. CDR1 is MDHEN, CDR2 SYDVKM, per germline. The CDR3 is made up of 15 amino acids. CDR3 bases: TGTGTCAGCAGTTTGGCTAGCGGGACACAAGAGACCCAGTACTTC. The encoded protein is CVSSLASGTQETQYF. Full variable domain (missing parts from reference TRBV28 and TRBJ2-5): DVKVTQSSRYLVKRTGEKVFLECVQDMDHENMFWYRQDPGLGLRLIYFSYDVKMKEKGDIPEGYSVSREKKERFSLILESASTNQTSMYLCVSSLASGTQETQYFGPGTRLLVL.

As for this clone: Other nucleotide sequences in the sample specify the same CDR3. CDR3 sequence reads: CASSVGLVYEQYF. Written as DNA, the CDR3 is TGTGCCAGCAGTGTCGGTCTCGTCTACGAGCAGTACTTC. The chain carries TRBV2 and TRBJ2-7; D unresolved. The ends were cut back, 4 bases at V and 3 bases at J, with 10 bases in the middle. CDR3 length: 13 amino acids. Germline-derived CDR1 and CDR2 are SNHLY and FYNNEI.

V is TRBV5-1 and J is TRBJ2-1; TRBD1 aligns across 9 bases. The CDR3 has 16 residues. V was clipped by 3 bases and J by 5 bases; unmatched bases: 9. Germline CDR1 reads SGHRS; CDR2 reads YFSETQ. The CDR3 reads CASSYGDRAGDNEQFF. The DNA of the CDR3 is TGCGCCAGCAGCTATGGGGACAGGGCCGGGGACAATGAGCAGTTCTTC. Based on the CDR3 plus reference TRBV5-1 and TRBJ2-1, the full variable domain is KAGVTQTPRYLIKTRGQQVTLSCSPISGHRSVSWYQQTPGQGLQFLFEYFSETQRNKGNFPGRFSGRQFSNSRSEMNVSTLELGDSALYLCASSYGDRAGDNEQFFGPGTRLTVL.

The chain couples TRBV18 to TRBJ2-5, with a weak D call TRBD1 (6 bases). In germline, CDR1 is KGHSH, CDR2 LQKENI. Trimming pared 2 bases from V and 5 bases from J, leaving 15 bases between. The CDR3 length is 15 residues. The CDR3 coding sequence is TGTGCCAGCTCACCAACCTCCGGGCAGGGGGAGACCCAGTACTTC. Protein sequence: CASSPTSGQGETQYF. Using reference TRBV18 and TRBJ2-5 for the parts outside the CDR3, the full variable domain is NAGVMQNPRHLVRRRGQEARLRCSPMKGHSHVYWYRQLPEEGLKFMVYLQKENIIDESGMPKERFSAEFPKEGPSILRIQQVVRGDSAAYFCASSPTSGQGETQYFGPGTRLLVL.

This clone has a single count. Different DNA sequences within this sample yield the same CDR3. The J gene is TRBJ2-7, the V gene TRBV18, with D possibly being TRBD1 (5 bases). CDR1 and CDR2 from the germline V gene are KGHSH and LQKENI. The CDR3 is 14 residues long. V was shortened by 3 bases and J by 1 base, with 10 bases between the two germline ends. This CDR3 is CASSPQQGSYEQYF. The CDR3 nucleotides read TGTGCCAGCTCACCTCAGCAGGGTTCCTACGAGCAGTACTTC.

This clone was found once. The chain couples TRBV10-3 to TRBJ2-7; D call uncertain. Germline V gene lookup returns CDR1 ENHRY and CDR2 SYGVKD. The CDR3 is 12 residues long. The ends were cut back, 3 bases at V and 2 bases at J, with 5 bases in the middle. The CDR3 DNA reads TGTGCCATCAGTGAATTAACCTACGAGCAGTACTTC. Residues: CAISELTYEQYF.

This rearrangement joins TRBV7-9 to TRBJ1-1, with 9 nucleotides matching TRBD1. The CDR3 runs to 16 residues. Germline V gene sequence: CDR1 SEHNR, CDR2 FQNEAQ (reference sequence). V shed 2 bases and J 2 bases; nucleotides not matched to a gene: 6. The CDR3 DNA follows: TGTGCCAGCAGCTTATTCGAGGACAGGGGTAACACTGAAGCTTTCTTT. Protein sequence: CASSLFEDRGNTEAFF.

This clone was found once. The sample holds other DNA sequences that translate to the same CDR3. This chain links TRBV5-1 with TRBJ2-3; 9 bases match TRBD2. Trimming cost V 0 bases and J 0 bases; bases outside gene matches: 5. The CDR3 length is 17 residues. Germline CDR1 and CDR2: SGHRS and YFSETQ. DNA for the CDR3: TGCGCCAGCAGCTTGGTTGCGGGAGGGCCTAGCACAGATACGCAGTATTTT. Protein sequence: CASSLVAGGPSTDTQYF.

V usage is TRBV14 and J usage is TRBJ2-1; TRBD2 matches 13 bases. The CDR3 contains 18 residues. Trimming cost V 0 bases and J 5 bases; bases outside gene matches: 7. Germline V CDR1 and CDR2: SGHDN, FVKESK. CDR3 nucleotide sequence: TGTGCCAGCAGCCAAGAGCCCTTCGGACTAGCGGGAGACAATGAGCAGTTCTTC. Translating gives CASSQEPFGLAGDNEQFF.

This chain joins TRBV28 and TRBJ1-5, with unresolved D. The germline gives CDR1 MDHEN, CDR2 SYDVKM. The V and J ends lost 6 bases and 3 bases respectively, with 15 bases between them. The CDR3 sequence is 15 residues long. The CDR3 DNA sequence: TGTGCCAGCAGCCCCCATGCGAACCTCAATCAGCCCCAGCATTTT. Its protein is CASSPHANLNQPQHF. Full variable domain (outside the CDR3, taken from reference TRBV28 and TRBJ1-5): DVKVTQSSRYLVKRTGEKVFLECVQDMDHENMFWYRQDPGLGLRLIYFSYDVKMKEKGDIPEGYSVSREKKERFSLILESASTNQTSMYLCASSPHANLNQPQHFGDGTRLSIL.

The V call is TRBV27, the J call TRBJ1-3; no clear D gene. The germline V and J ends were trimmed by 6 bases and 7 bases, with 13 bases remaining between them. This CDR3 has 13 amino acids. The germline CDR1 and CDR2 sequences are MNHEY and SMNVEV (reference sequence). CDR3 coding DNA: TGTGCCAGCAGGAGGGAGGCGGGGAACACCATATATTTT. Translation: CASRREAGNTIYF.

The count of this clone is one. The genes are TRBV19 and TRBJ1-4, with 10 positions matching TRBD1. V trimming: 7 bases; J trimming: 8 bases; junction bases outside the gene matches: 13. The CDR3 has 16 amino acids. Germline CDR1 reads LNHDA; CDR2 reads SQIVND (reference sequence). In DNA form, the CDR3 reads TGTGCCAGTACCCTTTGGAGGGGGACAGGGGAAGAAAAACTGTTTTTT. Amino acids: CASTLWRGTGEEKLFF. Full variable domain (outside the CDR3, taken from reference TRBV19 and TRBJ1-4): DGGITQSPKYLFRKEGQNVTLSCEQNLNHDAMYWYRQDPGQGLRLIYYSQIVNDFQKGDIAEGYSVSREKKESFPLTVTSAQKNPTAFYLCASTLWRGTGEEKLFFGSGTQLSVL.

In DNA form, the CDR3 reads TGTGCCAGCAGTCCTTTTGGTGACTACGAGCAGTACTTC. Translation: CASSPFGDYEQYF. The chain is built from TRBV7-3 and TRBJ2-5; D is undetermined. The J call may be in error: the DNA end matches TRBJ2-7 better. Germline CDR1 is SGHTA and CDR2 is FQGTGA. The CDR3 extends over 13 amino acids.

The chain has TRBV2 and TRBJ2-2; 8 positions agree with TRBD2. The V segment lost 5 bases and the J segment 4 bases; nucleotides outside the gene matches: 9. The V gene's germline CDR1 is SNHLY and CDR2 FYNNEI. The CDR3 loop spans 16 amino acids. CDR3 amino acids: CASSIDGTRATGELFF. In nucleotides, the CDR3 is TGTGCCAGCAGTATCGACGGGACTAGAGCCACCGGGGAGCTGTTTTTT.

The genes are TRBV5-4 and TRBJ1-6; a possible D gene is TRBD1 (5 bases). CDR1 and CDR2 from the germline V gene are SGHNT and YYREEE (reference sequence). Trimming shortened V by 0 bases and J by 0 bases, and 10 bases separated the two germline ends. The CDR3 has 17 residues. CDR3 sequence reads: CASSLGEGSSYNSPLHF. CDR3 nucleotide sequence: TGTGCCAGCAGCTTGGGGGAGGGGAGCTCCTATAATTCACCCCTCCACTTT.

This chain connects TRBV11-3 to TRBJ2-5, with 8 bases lining up with TRBD2. The V and J ends lost 5 bases and 1 base, in that order; junction bases with no gene match: 12. Per the germline V gene, CDR1 is SGHNT and CDR2 is YENEEA. This CDR3 has 17 amino acids. CDR3: CASSPGSGRGPQETQYF. CDR3 sequence (DNA): TGTGCCAGCAGCCCCGGGAGCGGGAGAGGCCCCCAAGAGACCCAGTACTTC.

V gene TRBV10-3 combines with J gene TRBJ2-3, with a possible D match to TRBD2 (6 bases). The V and J ends lost 7 bases and 0 bases respectively, with 14 bases between them. Germline-derived CDR1 and CDR2 are ENHRY and SYGVKD. The CDR3 covers 15 residues. The CDR3 loop reads CAITHSGTSTDTQYF. DNA for the CDR3: TGTGCCATCACGCATAGCGGAACTAGCACAGATACGCAGTATTTT.

The rearrangement links TRBV6-1 to TRBJ2-7, with a weak D call TRBD1 (6 bases). The CDR3 covers 14 residues. V lost 0 bases, J lost 1 base, and 7 bases lay in between. Germline V lookup: CDR1 MNHNS, CDR2 SASEGT. CDR3 bases: TGTGCCAGCAGTGAAGCAAGGGGGTCCTACGAGCAGTACTTC. This translates into CASSEARGSYEQYF.

Details on this clone: The same CDR3 also results from other DNA sequences found in this sample. The chain uses TRBV6-5 and TRBJ1-3; D is possibly TRBD1 (5 bases). Germline lookup yields CDR1 MNHEY and CDR2 SVGAGI. This CDR3 region has 14 residues. The V gene lost 3 bases and the J gene lost 0 bases, with 6 bases spanning the gap. The DNA for the CDR3 is TGTGCCAGCAGTTATGACAGCTCTGGAAACACCATATATTTT. This translates into CASSYDSSGNTIYF.

This clone was detected a few times. J is TRBJ2-1 and V is TRBV7-9; D is unresolved. Germline V gene sequence: CDR1 SEHNR, CDR2 FQNEAQ (reference sequence). The CDR3 is 11 residues long. V gave up 7 bases and J gave up 9 bases, with 10 bases separating them. This chain's CDR3 is CASTSVIEQFF. The CDR3 DNA reads TGTGCCAGCACAAGCGTCATTGAGCAGTTCTTC.

The J gene is TRBJ2-7, the V gene TRBV7-3; weak D call: TRBD1 (6 bases). The CDR3 consists of 14 residues. V was shortened by 3 bases and J by 0 bases, with 9 bases between the two germline ends. The germline CDR1 and CDR2 sequences are SGHTA and FQGTGA. CDR3: CASSFDRYSYEQYF. CDR3 coding DNA: TGTGCCAGCAGCTTCGACAGGTACTCCTACGAGCAGTACTTC.